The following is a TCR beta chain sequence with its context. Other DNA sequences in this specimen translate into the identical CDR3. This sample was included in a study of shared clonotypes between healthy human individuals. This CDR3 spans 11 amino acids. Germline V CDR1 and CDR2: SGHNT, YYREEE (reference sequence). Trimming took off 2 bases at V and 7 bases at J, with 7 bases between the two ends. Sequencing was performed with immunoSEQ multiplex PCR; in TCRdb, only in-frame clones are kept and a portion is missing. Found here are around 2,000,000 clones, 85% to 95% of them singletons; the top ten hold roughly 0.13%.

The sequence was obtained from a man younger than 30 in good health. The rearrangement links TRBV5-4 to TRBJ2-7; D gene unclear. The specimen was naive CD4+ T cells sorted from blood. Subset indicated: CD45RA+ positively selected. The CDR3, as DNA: TGTGCCAGCAGCTTATCCGGGGAGCAGTACTTC. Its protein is CASSLSGEQYF. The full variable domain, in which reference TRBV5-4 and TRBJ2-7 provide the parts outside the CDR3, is ETGVTQSPTHLIKTRGQQVTLRCSSQSGHNTVSWYQQALGQGPQFIFQYYREEENGRGNFPPRFSGLQFPNYSSELNVNALELDDSALYLCASSLSGEQYFGPGTRLTVT.